Described below is a single T cell receptor beta chain sequence and its context. Its specificity is unknown. This specimen comes from a study of T-cell reconstitution after alpha-beta-depleted transplantation in children. Whole-study findings and limits: Reportedly, alpha-beta T cells present about two months post-transplant originated from several hundred expanded clones of graft origin.

The V and J ends lost 0 bases and 0 bases, in that order; junction bases with no gene match: 5. The germline V gene encodes CDR1 LNHNV and CDR2 YYDKDF (reference sequence). The CDR3 spans 18 residues. A library of TCRbeta sequences, prepared with unique molecular identifiers, was generated. TCRdb re-analysed the PCR reads in MiXCR, keeping a single row per CDR3 protein. The sample carries about 600,000 distinct CDR3 sequences, approximately 12% recorded once. The V call is TRBV15, the J call TRBJ2-6; 7 nucleotides line up with TRBD1. The source material was PBMCs, mostly from graft donor cells, sampled 360 days after TCRalphabeta/CD19-depleted stem cell transplant. This clonotype was sampled from a male patient younger than 18 who had a stem cell transplant for acute myeloid leukemia, so the T cells may come from the graft donor. The CDR3 nucleotides are TGTGCCACCAGCAGAGATCTGGGACAGAGCTCTGGGGCCAACGTCCTGACTTTC. This encodes CATSRDLGQSSGANVLTF.